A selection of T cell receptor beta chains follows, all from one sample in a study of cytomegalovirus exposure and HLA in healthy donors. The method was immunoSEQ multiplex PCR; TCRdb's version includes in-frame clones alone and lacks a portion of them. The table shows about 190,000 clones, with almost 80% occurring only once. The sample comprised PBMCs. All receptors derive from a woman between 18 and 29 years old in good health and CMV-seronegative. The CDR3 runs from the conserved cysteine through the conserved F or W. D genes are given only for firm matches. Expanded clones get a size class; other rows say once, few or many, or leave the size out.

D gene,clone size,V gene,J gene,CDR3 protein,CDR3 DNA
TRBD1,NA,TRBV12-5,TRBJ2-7,CASARDRGYEQYF,TGTGCTAGTGCCCGGGACAGGGGATACGAGCAGTACTTC
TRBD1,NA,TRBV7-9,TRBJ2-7,CASSLVLGQGAHEQYF,TGTGCCAGCAGCTTAGTTCTGGGACAGGGTGCCCACGAGCAGTACTTC
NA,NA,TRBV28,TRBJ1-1,CASSPSPGRAFF,TGTGCCAGCAGCCCCTCCCCAGGGCGAGCTTTCTTT
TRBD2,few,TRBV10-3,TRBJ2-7,CAISHGLDAYEQYF,TGTGCCATCAGCCATGGACTAGACGCCTACGAGCAGTACTTC
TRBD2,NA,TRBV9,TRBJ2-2,CASSVGLAGAGELFF,TGTGCCAGCAGCGTAGGACTAGCGGGAGCCGGGGAGCTGTTTTTT
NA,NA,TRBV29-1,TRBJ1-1,CSAATGNTEAFF,TGCAGCGCAGCGACAGGGAACACTGAAGCTTTCTTT
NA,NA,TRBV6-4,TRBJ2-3,CASSVNEASDTQYF,TGTGCCAGCAGTGTTAACGAGGCTAGCGACACGCAGTATTTT
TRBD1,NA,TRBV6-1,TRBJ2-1,CASSEYPRDRSLYNEQFF,TGTGCCAGCAGTGAATACCCAAGGGACAGGAGCCTCTACAATGAGCAGTTCTTC
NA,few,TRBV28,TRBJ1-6,CASSLTGSPLHF,TGTGCCAGCAGCCTTACGGGGTCACCCCTCCACTTT
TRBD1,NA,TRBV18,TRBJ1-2,CASSPNRTGGDGYTF,TGTGCCAGCTCACCAAACCGGACAGGGGGAGATGGCTACACCTTC
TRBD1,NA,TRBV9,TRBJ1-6,CASSLSGGDRVRSPLHF,TGTGCCAGCAGCTTATCAGGGGGGGACAGGGTGCGTTCACCCCTCCACTTT
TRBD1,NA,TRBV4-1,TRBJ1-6,CASSQASGGSGSPLHF,TGCGCCAGCAGCCAAGCCTCAGGGGGCTCAGGGTCACCCCTCCACTTT
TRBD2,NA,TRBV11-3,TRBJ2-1,CASSLDLADPYNEQFF,TGTGCCAGCAGCTTAGATCTAGCGGACCCCTACAATGAGCAGTTCTTC
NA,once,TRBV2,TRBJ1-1,CASNPKAGANTEAFF,TGTGCCAGCAACCCCAAGGCAGGGGCCAACACTGAAGCTTTCTTT
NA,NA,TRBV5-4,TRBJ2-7,CASSLGGGEQYF,TGTGCCAGCAGCTTAGGGGGGGGCGAGCAGTACTTC
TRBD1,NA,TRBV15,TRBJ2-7,CATSRVAGTDSYEQYF,TGTGCCACCAGCAGAGTAGCCGGGACAGATTCTTACGAGCAGTACTTC
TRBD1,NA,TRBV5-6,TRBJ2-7,CASSLTSGQGGEQYF,TGTGCCAGCAGCTTAACTTCGGGACAGGGAGGCGAGCAGTACTTC
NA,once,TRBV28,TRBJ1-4,CASSFMEEDEKLFF,TGTGCCAGCAGTTTCATGGAGGAGGATGAAAAACTGTTTTTT
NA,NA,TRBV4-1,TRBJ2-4,CASSQLGLAKNIQYF,TGCGCCAGCAGCCAACTCGGACTAGCCAAAAACATTCAGTACTTC
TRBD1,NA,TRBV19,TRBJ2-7,CASSEPGQGDYEQYF,TGTGCCAGTAGTGAACCGGGACAGGGTGACTACGAGCAGTACTTC
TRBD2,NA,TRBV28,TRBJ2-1,CASSLKVWASGILYNEQFF,TGTGCCAGCAGTTTAAAGGTCTGGGCTAGCGGGATCCTCTACAATGAGCAGTTCTTC
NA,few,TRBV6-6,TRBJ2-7,CASSTQAYEQYF,TGTGCCAGCAGTACACAGGCCTACGAGCAGTACTTC
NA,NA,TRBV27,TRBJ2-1,CATEGLRHEQFF,TGTGCCACCGAGGGACTGCGGCATGAGCAGTTCTTC
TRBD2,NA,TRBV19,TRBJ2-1,CASSIGTSGKSHEQFF,TGTGCCAGTAGTATCGGGACTAGCGGGAAAAGCCATGAGCAGTTCTTC
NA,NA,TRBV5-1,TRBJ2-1,CASVAGNEQFF,TGCGCGAGTGTGGCGGGTAATGAGCAGTTCTTC
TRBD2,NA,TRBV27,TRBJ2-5,CASRGLAGGPPQQETQYF,TGTGCCAGCAGGGGACTAGCGGGGGGTCCACCACAACAAGAGACCCAGTACTTC
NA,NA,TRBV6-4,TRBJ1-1,CASSPGGWGTEAFF,TGTGCCAGCAGTCCCGGGGGTTGGGGCACTGAAGCTTTCTTT
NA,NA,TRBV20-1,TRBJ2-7,CSARSSYEQYF,TGCAGTGCTCGTAGCTCCTACGAGCAGTACTTC
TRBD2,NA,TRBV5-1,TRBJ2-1,CASSARTSGGAGEQFF,TGCGCCAGCAGCGCCAGGACTAGCGGGGGGGCCGGTGAGCAGTTCTTC
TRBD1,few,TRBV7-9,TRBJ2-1,CASAPGTGSYNEQFF,TGTGCCAGCGCCCCCGGGACAGGCTCCTACAATGAGCAGTTCTTC
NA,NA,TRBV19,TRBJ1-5,CASSTGQNSNQPQHF,TGTGCCAGTAGTACCGGACAGAATAGCAATCAGCCCCAGCATTTT
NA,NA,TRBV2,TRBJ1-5,CASSYGTQGNQPQHF,TGTGCCAGCAGCTACGGGACACAGGGCAATCAGCCCCAGCATTTT
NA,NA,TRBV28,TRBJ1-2,CASSFNGYTF,TGTGCCAGCAGTTTTAATGGCTACACCTTC
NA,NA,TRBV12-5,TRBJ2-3,CASGLRDTQYF,TGTGCTAGTGGTTTGCGTGATACGCAGTATTTT
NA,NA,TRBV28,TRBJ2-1,CASSSDRTISYNEQFF,TGTGCCAGCAGCTCCGACAGAACCATCTCCTACAATGAGCAGTTCTTC
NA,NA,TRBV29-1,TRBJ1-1,CSVVGLEAFF,TGCAGCGTTGTAGGACTTGAAGCTTTCTTT
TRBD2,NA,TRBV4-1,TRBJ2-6,CASSPRLAGGTGANVLTF,TGCGCCAGCAGCCCCAGACTAGCGGGAGGTACTGGGGCCAACGTCCTGACTTTC
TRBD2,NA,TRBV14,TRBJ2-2,CASSPPGSATSGGNTGELFF,TGTGCCAGCAGCCCGCCGGGGTCAGCGACTAGCGGGGGGAACACCGGGGAGCTGTTTTTT
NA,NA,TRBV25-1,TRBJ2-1,CASSEFGLEQFF,TGTGCCAGCAGTGAATTTGGCTTAGAGCAGTTCTTC
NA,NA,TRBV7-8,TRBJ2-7,CASSLSSGAGEQYF,TGTGCCAGCAGCTTATCTTCAGGGGCGGGCGAGCAGTACTTC
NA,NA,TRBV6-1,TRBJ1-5,CASSRGGNQPQHF,TGTGCCAGCAGCAGGGGTGGCAATCAGCCCCAGCATTTT
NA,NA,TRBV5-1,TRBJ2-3,CASSLGPTTADTQYF,TGCGCCAGCAGCTTGGGGCCCACCACCGCAGATACGCAGTATTTT
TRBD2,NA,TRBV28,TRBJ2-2,CATPAGGNTGELFF,TGTGCCACCCCGGCGGGGGGCAACACCGGGGAGCTGTTTTTT
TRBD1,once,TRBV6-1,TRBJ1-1,CASSPGQGDTEAFF,TGTGCCAGCAGCCCAGGACAGGGGGACACTGAAGCTTTCTTT
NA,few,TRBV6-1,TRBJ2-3,CASSEAGAPPDTQYF,TGTGCCAGCAGTGAAGCAGGGGCCCCTCCAGATACGCAGTATTTT
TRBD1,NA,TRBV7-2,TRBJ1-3,CASSLGGTGYLTWDTIYF,TGTGCCAGCAGCTTAGGGGGGACAGGTTACTTAACTTGGGACACCATATATTTT